This T cell receptor (beta chain) was sequenced during a study of CD8 T cells in Susac syndrome. The trim removed 9 bases at V and 3 bases at J, leaving 20 bases unmatched. CDR3 length: 19 amino acids. Germline CDR1 LNHDA, CDR2 SQIVND (reference sequence). RNA totalling about 0.5 to 1 ug underwent reverse transcription with random hexamers. Amplification of TCR beta CDR3 spanned 54 Vbeta and 13 Jbeta via immunoSEQ multiplex PCR. MiXCR, run by TCRdb on the immunoSEQ multiplex PCR reads, gives a single entry per CDR3 protein. There are 150,000 to 200,000 distinct CDR3 sequences in the sample; around 95% occur only once, and more than 0.11% lies in the top ten. While CD8+ and CD4+ T cells were isolated negatively, TEMRA cells were enriched by FACS.

Material: CD4+ T cells from PBMCs. The genes are TRBV19 and TRBJ2-5; TRBD2 agrees at 12 bases. The receptor comes from a human donor in good health. DNA for the CDR3: TGTGCCAGAGTGACTAGCGGGGGCCCCTTTTGCCCCCCTAAAGAGACCCAGTACTTC. Translation gives CARVTSGGPFCPPKETQYF.